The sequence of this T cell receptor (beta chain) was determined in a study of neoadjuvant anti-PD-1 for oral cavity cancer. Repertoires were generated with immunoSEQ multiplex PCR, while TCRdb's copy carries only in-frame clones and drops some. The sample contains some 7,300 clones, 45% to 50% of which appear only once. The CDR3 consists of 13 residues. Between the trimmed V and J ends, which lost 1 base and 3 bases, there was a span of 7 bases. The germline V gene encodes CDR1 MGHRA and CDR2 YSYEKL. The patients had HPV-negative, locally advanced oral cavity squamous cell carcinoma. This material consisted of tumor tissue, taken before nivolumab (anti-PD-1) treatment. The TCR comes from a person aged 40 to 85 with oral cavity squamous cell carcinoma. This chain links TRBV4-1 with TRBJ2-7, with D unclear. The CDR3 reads CASSQGPDYEQYF. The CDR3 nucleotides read TGCGCCAGCAGCCAAGGGCCGGACTACGAGCAGTACTTC.